One and the same sample provided the 22 T cell receptor beta chains below, sequenced in a study of identifying expanded T cells in peripheral blood. Sequencing was performed with immunoSEQ multiplex PCR; in TCRdb, only in-frame clones are kept and a portion is missing. The table has under 130,000 clones, 80% to 90% seen once; the top ten hold less than 20%. Sequencing was carried out using blood. Receptors originate from a person aged 18 to 75 in good health.

V gene TRBV4-2 combines with J gene TRBJ2-7; tentatively, D is TRBD1 or TRBD2 (5 bases each). Germline-derived CDR1 and CDR2 are LGHNA and YNFKEQ. Between the trimmed V and J ends, which lost 0 bases and 0 bases, there was a span of 9 bases. The CDR3 spans 15 residues. In nucleotides, the CDR3 is TGTGCCAGCAGCCAAGAGGGGACCTACTCCTACGAGCAGTACTTC. Protein product: CASSQEGTYSYEQYF.

The chain joins TRBV29-1 to TRBJ1-2; D unresolved. This CDR3 comprises 11 residues. Germline assignment: CDR1 SQVTM and CDR2 ANQGSEA. V was clipped by 3 bases and J by 4 bases, with 6 bases between them. CDR3 sequence (DNA): TGCAGCGTTGAGGAAATCTATGGCTACACCTTC. Amino acid sequence: CSVEEIYGYTF.

CDR3 protein: CAAGARTSNEQFF. CDR3 sequence (DNA): TGTGCCGCGGGGGCTCGCACCTCCAATGAGCAGTTCTTC. This chain connects TRBV2 to TRBJ2-1, with D perhaps TRBD2 (7 bases). Germline V gene sequence: CDR1 SNHLY, CDR2 FYNNEI. V lost 11 bases, J lost 6 bases, and 17 bases lay in between. The CDR3 length is 13 residues.

The rearrangement links TRBV19 to TRBJ1-6; TRBD1 agrees at 7 bases. CDR1 is LNHDA, CDR2 SQIVND, per germline (reference sequence). The CDR3 length is 19 residues. The junction had 14 bases not matched to a gene; V was cut back by 6 bases and J by 0 bases. The CDR3, as DNA: TGTGCCAGTAGCTTTGGACGGGGACAGCAAAGCTCCTATAATTCACCCCTCCACTTT. It encodes CASSFGRGQQSSYNSPLHF.

The chain links TRBV21-1 to TRBJ1-5; TRBD1, the table's D call, lacks a check against the DNA. TRBV21-1 constitutes a pseudogene. This CDR3 contains 14 residues. The CDR3 region is CASATRQSNQPQHF. The CDR3 coding sequence is TGTGCCAGCGCTACGAGACAGAGCAATCAGCCCCAGCATTTT.

This chain joins TRBV7-9 and TRBJ2-4; TRBD1 agrees at 8 bases. Germline CDR1 SEHNR, CDR2 FQNEAQ (reference sequence). Trimming took 5 bases from V and 5 from J; bases not matched to a gene: 11. The CDR3 consists of 16 residues. As DNA, the CDR3 is TGTGCCAGCAGCATTCCGACAGGGGAGCATGAAAACATTCAGTACTTC. This sequence encodes CASSIPTGEHENIQYF.

V is TRBV15 and J is TRBJ2-3; D ambiguous. Looked up from germline, CDR1 is LNHNV and CDR2 is YYDKDF (reference sequence). V was trimmed by 0 bases and J by 3 bases, leaving 13 bases between them. CDR3 size: 16 residues. CDR3 sequence reads: CATSRDVSPRTDTQYF. The CDR3, as DNA: TGTGCCACCAGCAGAGATGTATCACCTAGAACAGATACGCAGTATTTT.

This chain connects TRBV4-2 to TRBJ1-1; D gene unclear. The length of the CDR3 is 13 residues. The germline V and J ends were trimmed by 4 bases and 1 base, with 7 bases remaining between them. Germline V gene sequence: CDR1 LGHNA, CDR2 YNFKEQ. The CDR3 region is CASSPPRNTEAFF. DNA for the CDR3: TGTGCCAGCAGCCCCCCTCGGAACACTGAAGCTTTCTTT.

The chain combines TRBV5-1 with TRBJ1-3; weak D call: TRBD1 (5 bases). Germline lookup yields CDR1 SGHRS and CDR2 YFSETQ. Trimming cost V 2 bases and J 0 bases, with 18 bases left between them. The CDR3 totals 18 residues. The CDR3 region is CASSFVSGRTHSGNTIYF. CDR3 DNA sequence: TGCGCCAGCAGCTTCGTTTCGGGTCGGACACACTCTGGAAACACCATATATTTT.

The chain carries TRBV5-1 and TRBJ1-2; no clear D gene. Trimming removed 0 bases at V and 4 bases at J, with 7 bases between. CDR3 size: 13 residues. The germline V gene has CDR1 SGHRS and CDR2 YFSETQ. The CDR3: CASSLADFYGYTF. CDR3 DNA sequence: TGCGCCAGCAGCTTGGCCGATTTCTATGGCTACACCTTC.

This chain joins TRBV7-2 and TRBJ2-7; 7 bases map to TRBD1. The CDR3 runs 14 residues. The trim removed 11 bases at V and 1 base at J, leaving 11 bases unmatched. Germline V CDR1 and CDR2: SGHTA, FQGNSA. The CDR3 here is CASCRDSWSYEQYF. CDR3 in DNA: TGTGCCTCTTGTCGGGACAGCTGGTCCTACGAGCAGTACTTC.

The V call is TRBV6-5, the J call TRBJ2-1, with 9 bases that match TRBD1. Germline trimming cut 4 bases from V and 3 bases from J; bases unmatched to any gene: 4. Germline CDR1 and CDR2: MNHEY and SVGAGI. The CDR3 runs to 15 residues. CDR3 amino acids: CASSFTGGIYNEQFF. CDR3 coding DNA: TGTGCCAGCAGTTTCACAGGGGGCATCTACAATGAGCAGTTCTTC.

V usage is TRBV4-3 and J usage is TRBJ1-6; D perhaps matches TRBD1 (6 bases). V was cut by 1 base and J by 2 bases, with 21 bases left in between. Per the germline V gene, CDR1 is LGHNA and CDR2 is YSLEER. CDR3 length: 20 residues. In DNA form, the CDR3 reads TGCGCCAGCAGCCAAGGGGACGGTTGGACAAGGGGGGCCTATAATTCACCCCTCCACTTT. This gives the protein CASSQGDGWTRGAYNSPLHF.

This chain joins TRBV14 and TRBJ2-3; D is undetermined. This CDR3 is 15 amino acids long. Germline CDR1 SGHDN, CDR2 FVKESK. V was pared by 4 bases and J by 7 bases, with 18 bases between. CDR3 sequence: CASSPAGIRTYTQYF. The CDR3 DNA sequence: TGTGCCAGCAGCCCCGCAGGAATTCGAACCTATACGCAGTATTTT.

Only a few counts were recorded for this clone. The V and J genes are TRBV6-1 and TRBJ1-1; TRBD1 matches 7 bases. Trimming at V came to 5 bases and at J to 3 bases, leaving 3 bases not matched to a gene. This CDR3 region has 13 residues. The germline V gene encodes CDR1 MNHNS and CDR2 SASEGT. CDR3 sequence (DNA): TGTGCCAGCAGTTGGGGGACAGACACTGAAGCTTTCTTT. This gives the protein CASSWGTDTEAFF.

The chain is built from TRBV7-2 and TRBJ1-2; D unresolved. Deletions cut 5 bases from V and 5 bases from J, with 15 bases between. CDR1 and CDR2 from the germline V gene are SGHTA and FQGNSA. The CDR3 has 14 residues. CDR3 sequence: CASSQTSGPYGYTF. For the CDR3, the DNA is TGTGCCAGCAGCCAGACATCTGGACCATATGGCTACACCTTC.

The J gene is TRBJ1-6, the V gene TRBV14; TRBD1 agrees at 7 bases. CDR1 and CDR2 from the germline V gene are SGHDN and FVKESK. CDR3 length: 18 residues. V trimming: 0 bases; J trimming: 1 base; junction bases outside the gene matches: 6. The CDR3 DNA reads TGTGCCAGCAGCCAAGAGGCCAGGGGGATGTCCTATAATTCACCCCTCCACTTT. This codes for CASSQEARGMSYNSPLHF.

J is TRBJ1-4 and V is TRBV29-1; D gene ambiguous. The germline V gene has CDR1 SQVTM and CDR2 ANQGSEA. Trimming cost V 3 bases and J 8 bases, with 7 bases left between them. The CDR3 loop spans 11 amino acids. The CDR3 protein is CSVEAGEKLFF. In DNA form, the CDR3 reads TGCAGCGTTGAGGCGGGAGAAAAACTGTTTTTT.

The chain employs TRBV2 and TRBJ2-5; D gene uncertain. Deletions cut 5 bases from V and 4 bases from J, with 5 bases between. The germline V gene encodes CDR1 SNHLY and CDR2 FYNNEI. The CDR3 spans 11 residues. CDR3 nucleotide sequence: TGTGCCAGCAGTCCGAGAGAGACCCAGTACTTC. It codes for CASSPRETQYF.

The gene calls are TRBV18 and TRBJ2-1; TRBD2 is a possible D gene (6 bases). The length of the CDR3 is 18 residues. The germline V and J ends were trimmed by 3 bases and 0 bases, with 18 bases remaining between them. In germline, CDR1 is KGHSH, CDR2 LQKENI. The CDR3 sequence: CASSPQVREYSSYNEQFF. Here the CDR3 DNA reads TGTGCCAGCTCACCCCAAGTCCGGGAGTACTCCTCCTACAATGAGCAGTTCTTC. The complete variable domain, with remaining parts taken from reference TRBV18 and TRBJ2-1, reads NAGVMQNPRHLVRRRGQEARLRCSPMKGHSHVYWYRQLPEEGLKFMVYLQKENIIDESGMPKERFSAEFPKEGPSILRIQQVVRGDSAAYFCASSPQVREYSSYNEQFFGPGTRLTVL.

The chain has TRBV5-5 and TRBJ1-3, with D maybe TRBD1 (6 bases). The CDR3 contains 15 residues. Germline lookup yields CDR1 SGHKS and CDR2 YYEKEE (reference sequence). Trimming took off 3 bases at V and 5 bases at J, with 15 bases between the two ends. This CDR3 reads CASSYGGDTRNTIYF. The CDR3, as DNA: TGTGCCAGCAGCTATGGGGGCGACACTCGAAACACCATATATTTT.

This chain joins TRBV5-6 and TRBJ2-2, with D uncertain. This CDR3 region has 13 residues. The germline V gene encodes CDR1 SGHDT and CDR2 YYEEEE. V lost 0 bases to trimming and J lost 3 bases, with 3 bases between them. In DNA form, the CDR3 reads TGTGCCAGCAGCTTGGGGGACACCGGGGAGCTGTTTTTT. It specifies CASSLGDTGELFF.